This T cell receptor (beta chain) derives from a study of control samples from healthy donors and cancer patients. Profiling relied on immunoSEQ multiplex PCR, and the TCRdb table lists in-frame clones only, not all of them. The data contain 170,000 or so clones, about 94% of them singletons. V was pared by 1 base and J by 6 bases, with 7 bases between. This CDR3 has 13 residues. This clone was counted a single time. Sequenced input: blood. J is TRBJ1-5 and V is TRBV12-3 or TRBV12-4, with D hard to call. The sequence came from a middle-aged woman in good health. DNA of the CDR3: TGTGCCAGCAGTTTAGGGGCCCCTCAGCCCCAGCATTTT. Translated, it gives CASSLGAPQPQHF.